At least ten counts were recorded for the clone carrying this TCR beta chain. The source of the sample is a study of CD8+CD57+ T cells in acquired aplastic anemia. By flow cytometry, patients selected for sequencing had shown an expansion of CD8+CD57+ cells. Trimming took off 2 bases at V and 8 bases at J, with 9 bases between the two ends. The CDR3 consists of 12 residues. Using genomic DNA as the template, TCR beta VDJ and CDR3 profiling was carried out. Using its own MiXCR run on the reads, TCRdb lists one record per CDR3 protein. Altogether about 220,000 distinct CDR3 sequences are present, around 43% being singletons, with the ten largest covering 7.8%.

Sequencing was done on a sample of sorted CD4+, CD8+, or CD8+CD57+ T cells (not recorded which) from PBMCs. The V and J genes are TRBV12-3 or TRBV12-4 and TRBJ1-2; no clear D gene. The TCR was taken from a human donor with aplastic anemia. The CDR3 DNA sequence: TGTGCCAGCAGTTTAAGCAGTGAGGGCTACACCTTC. Residues: CASSLSSEGYTF.